This T cell receptor (beta chain) was observed in a study of blood T cell repertoires in COVID-19. Study in general: Spain, Italy and the United States supplied samples that represented acute and convalescent COVID-19. From T cells, B-cell-depleted T cells, or PBMCs came the material, which was cDNA or gDNA.

The CDR3 extends over 13 amino acids. The germline V gene encodes CDR1 SQVTM and CDR2 ANQGSEA. V was clipped by 3 bases and J by 5 bases, with 12 bases between them. Details on this clone: The sample contains more than one DNA sequence encoding this CDR3.

How the authors handled the data: How many nucleated cells were present was estimated from reference gene primer amplification. Only in-frame clones appear in the TCRdb table, and some are missing; sequencing was by immunoSEQ multiplex PCR. V and J calls and clone size are copied from that table; D and trimming were computed from the DNA. There are about 180,000 clones in the sample; around 80% occur only once, and 6% to 7.5% lies in the top ten. V gene TRBV29-1 combines with J gene TRBJ2-3; weak D call: TRBD1 (6 bases). Sample: peripheral blood. The receptor was isolated from a man aged 70-80 years with active or convalescent COVID-19. This chain's CDR3 is CSVEGQGKDTQYF. CDR3 nucleotides: TGCAGCGTTGAGGGGCAGGGGAAAGATACGCAGTATTTT.